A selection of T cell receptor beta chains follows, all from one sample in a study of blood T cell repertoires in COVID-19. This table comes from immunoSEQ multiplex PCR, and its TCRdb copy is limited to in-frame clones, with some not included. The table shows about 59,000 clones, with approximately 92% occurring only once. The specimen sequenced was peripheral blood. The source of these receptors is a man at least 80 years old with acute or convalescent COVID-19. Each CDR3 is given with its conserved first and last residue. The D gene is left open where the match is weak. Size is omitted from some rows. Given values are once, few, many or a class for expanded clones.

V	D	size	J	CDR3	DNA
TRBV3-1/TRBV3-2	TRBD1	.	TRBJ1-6	CASSQGTGENSPLHF	TGTGCCAGCAGCCAAGGGACAGGGGAGAATTCACCCCTCCACTTT
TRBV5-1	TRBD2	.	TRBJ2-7	CASSERGRTYEQYF	TGCGCCAGCAGCGAGCGGGGGAGGACCTACGAGCAGTACTTC
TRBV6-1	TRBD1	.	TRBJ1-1	CASSDRGRAEAFF	TGTGCCAGCAGTGACAGGGGGCGGGCTGAAGCTTTCTTT
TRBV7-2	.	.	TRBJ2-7	CASSPVRGASSYEQYF	TGTGCCAGCAGCCCCGTCCGGGGGGCCAGCTCCTACGAGCAGTACTTC
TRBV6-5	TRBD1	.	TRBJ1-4	CASGPDRDEKLFF	TGTGCCAGCGGACCTGACAGGGATGAAAAACTGTTTTTT
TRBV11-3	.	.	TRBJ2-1	CASSKTWDSYTSAANEQFF	TGTGCCAGCAGCAAGACCTGGGACTCCTATACATCAGCCGCCAATGAGCAGTTCTTC
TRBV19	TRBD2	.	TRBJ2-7	CASSGLAGGRYEQYF	TGTGCCAGTAGTGGACTAGCGGGGGGGCGCTACGAGCAGTACTTC
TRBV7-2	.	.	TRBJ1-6	CASSLRGADSPLHF	TGTGCCAGCAGCTTACGGGGAGCGGATTCACCCCTCCACTTT
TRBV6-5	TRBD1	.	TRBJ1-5	CASRVGTENQPQHF	TGTGCCAGCAGGGTCGGGACAGAGAATCAGCCCCAGCATTTT
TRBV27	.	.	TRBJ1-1	CASSIGFRDMNTEAFF	TGTGCCAGCAGCATCGGCTTTCGGGACATGAACACTGAAGCTTTCTTT
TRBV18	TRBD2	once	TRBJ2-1	CASSPPGGAGLYNEQFF	TGTGCCAGCTCACCTCCGGGGGGGGCAGGGCTCTACAATGAGCAGTTCTTC
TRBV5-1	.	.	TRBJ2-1	CASSFSGFGSYNEQFF	TGCGCCAGCAGCTTTTCAGGGTTTGGCTCCTACAATGAGCAGTTCTTC
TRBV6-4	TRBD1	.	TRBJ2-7	CASRGDRGHSYEQYF	TGTGCCAGCAGGGGGGACAGGGGGCACTCCTACGAGCAGTACTTC
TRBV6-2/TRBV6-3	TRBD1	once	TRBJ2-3	CASSRRTGGTDTQYF	TGTGCCAGCAGTCGCCGGACAGGGGGCACAGATACGCAGTATTTT
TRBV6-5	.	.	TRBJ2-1	CACWRDNEQFF	TGTGCCTGCTGGCGGGACAATGAGCAGTTCTTC
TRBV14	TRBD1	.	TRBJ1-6	CASSQDTGGDSPLHF	TGTGCCAGCAGCCAAGACACAGGGGGCGATTCACCCCTCCACTTT
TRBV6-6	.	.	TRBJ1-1	CASSYSGGGENTEAFF	TGTGCCAGCAGTTACTCAGGGGGTGGAGAGAACACTGAAGCTTTCTTT
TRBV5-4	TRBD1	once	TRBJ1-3	CASSVGQGAIGNTIYF	TGTGCCAGCAGCGTGGGACAGGGGGCTATTGGAAACACCATATATTTT
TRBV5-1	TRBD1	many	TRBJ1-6	CASSHGQGLSPLHF	TGCGCCAGCAGCCACGGACAGGGGTTATCACCCCTCCACTTT
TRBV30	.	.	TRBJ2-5	CAWSVRDLGTQYF	TGTGCCTGGAGTGTACGGGATCTGGGGACCCAGTACTTC
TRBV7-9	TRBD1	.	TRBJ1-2	CASSSTSSGTARSNTF	TGTGCCAGCAGCTCAACCTCCTCCGGGACAGCCCGGTCGAACACCTTC
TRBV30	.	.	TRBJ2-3	CAWSLAEGVDTQYF	TGTGCCTGGAGTCTAGCGGAGGGGGTAGATACGCAGTATTTT
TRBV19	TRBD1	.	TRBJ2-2	CASSTPRDRGQSSGELFF	TGTGCCAGTAGTACCCCCCGTGACAGGGGGCAAAGCTCCGGGGAGCTGTTTTTT
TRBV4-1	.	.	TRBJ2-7	CASSQLLGASYEQYF	TGCGCCAGCAGCCAACTTCTGGGGGCTTCCTACGAGCAGTACTTC